The source of this T cell receptor (beta chain) is a study of Ad26.COV2.S vaccination and SARS-CoV-2 variants. Sequencing used immunoSEQ multiplex PCR; TCRdb keeps in-frame clones, though not all of them. Seen here are 350,000 to 400,000 clones, around 85% observed once, and the top ten hold 3.5%. Note on this clone: Its antigen is unknown.

Treatment indicated: 15 to 20 received Ad26.COV2.S at low or high dose, single or two shots; about five received placebo; per-sample allocation not given. Day 63 after the first vaccine or placebo injection was the time point for sampling. Between the trimmed V and J ends, which lost 7 bases and 9 bases, there was a span of 28 bases. The CDR3 contains 17 residues. From germline, CDR1 is MGHRA and CDR2 YSYEKL. Study findings and constraints: Vaccine and placebo groups showed comparable non-spike TCR breadth.

The sequences come from peripheral blood, collected in a trial of Ad26.COV2.S vaccine versus placebo. The origin of this receptor is a person aged 18-60 years who received the Ad26.COV2.S COVID-19 vaccine or a placebo. The rearrangement joins TRBV4-1 to TRBJ1-5; possibly TRBD1 for D (5 bases). CDR3 sequence: CASTPKPGLAPSLPQHF. The CDR3 nucleotides read TGCGCCAGCACCCCCAAGCCAGGGCTGGCCCCATCATTGCCCCAGCATTTT.